Listed below are T cell receptor beta chains from one sample, sequenced in a study of blood T cell repertoires in COVID-19. TCRdb's table, derived via immunoSEQ multiplex PCR, lists solely in-frame clones and lacks some. The data contain 50,000 to 80,000 clones, roughly 84% of them singletons. The material sequenced was peripheral blood. These receptors were collected from a middle-aged man with active COVID-19. CDR3s include the opening cysteine and the closing phenylalanine or tryptophan. Fields, in order: J gene, V gene, D gene, CDR3 protein. D genes are given only for firm matches.

TRBJ1-3	TRBV9	.	CASSVGGTGSSGNTIYF
TRBJ2-7	TRBV11-2	TRBD1	CASSWDSNYEQYF
TRBJ2-7	TRBV6-2/TRBV6-3	TRBD1	CASSYSGTGGYEQYF
TRBJ1-2	TRBV15	TRBD1	CATSRDPTGGVYGYTF
TRBJ2-1	TRBV24-1	TRBD2	CATSDLAGVSYNEQFF
TRBJ1-3	TRBV25-1	.	CASSGLLGRGNGNTIYF
TRBJ1-2	TRBV4-1	.	CASSQVRPYDGYTF
TRBJ2-2	TRBV11-1	TRBD2	CASSWTSYSGELFF
TRBJ2-5	TRBV5-6	TRBD1	CASSLVDRDRQETQYF
TRBJ2-7	TRBV3-1/TRBV3-2	.	CASSLATSPSYEQYF
TRBJ2-1	TRBV18	.	CASSPLDTNYNEQFF
TRBJ2-1	TRBV7-8	TRBD2	CASSLAPGREREQFF
TRBJ2-5	TRBV11-2	.	CASSAGTVKETQYF
TRBJ2-5	TRBV15	TRBD2	CATSPEASGTQETQYF
TRBJ2-5	TRBV5-6	TRBD1	CASSLYRGRAETQYF
TRBJ2-5	TRBV4-2	TRBD2	CASSQDLASGGRRQETQYF
TRBJ2-7	TRBV19	.	CASSILARGNSYEQYF
TRBJ1-2	TRBV9	.	CASSVGGGAQNTYGYTF
TRBJ2-1	TRBV11-2	.	CASSLDWLAYNEQFF
TRBJ1-5	TRBV10-2	.	CASSDRNSNQPQHF
TRBJ1-3	TRBV3-1/TRBV3-2	.	CASSAGPSKLVYTIYF
TRBJ1-5	TRBV7-9	.	CASSLRDQPQHF
TRBJ2-1	TRBV5-1	.	CASSVRGTSYNEQFF
TRBJ2-1	TRBV9	.	CASSVASVSYNEQFF
TRBJ1-1	TRBV2	.	CASSEVRGGNTEAFF
TRBJ2-3	TRBV18	TRBD2	CASSPTLAASTDTQYF
TRBJ1-3	TRBV6-5	.	CASSLDRSSGNTIYF
TRBJ2-7	TRBV7-9	TRBD1	CASSAGTGVNEQYF
TRBJ2-3	TRBV18	.	CASSPTGTKKGTDTQYF
TRBJ2-5	TRBV9	TRBD1	CASSVAGTGPETQYF
TRBJ2-7	TRBV28	TRBD1	CATTYPGTGAYEQYF
TRBJ1-3	TRBV10-2	.	CASRKTGSGNTIYF
TRBJ1-3	TRBV28	.	CASSSTWGGSGNTIYF
TRBJ1-1	TRBV5-8	TRBD1	CASSFPDREINTEAFF
TRBJ1-4	TRBV5-1	.	CASSLAGSNEKLFF
TRBJ2-1	TRBV2	TRBD2	CASSEEALSGNEQFF
TRBJ2-2	TRBV12-3/TRBV12-4	.	CASSFYPGELFF
TRBJ2-3	TRBV7-2	.	CASSVMGGGPDTQYF
TRBJ1-1	TRBV7-2	.	CASSLQGTGNTEAFF
TRBJ1-3	TRBV5-4	.	CASSAGGSSGNTIYF
TRBJ1-4	TRBV2	TRBD1	CASSRQGFGEKLFF
TRBJ2-5	TRBV2	.	CARRIQVGETQYF
TRBJ1-6	TRBV2	TRBD1	CASGYRGGSPLHF